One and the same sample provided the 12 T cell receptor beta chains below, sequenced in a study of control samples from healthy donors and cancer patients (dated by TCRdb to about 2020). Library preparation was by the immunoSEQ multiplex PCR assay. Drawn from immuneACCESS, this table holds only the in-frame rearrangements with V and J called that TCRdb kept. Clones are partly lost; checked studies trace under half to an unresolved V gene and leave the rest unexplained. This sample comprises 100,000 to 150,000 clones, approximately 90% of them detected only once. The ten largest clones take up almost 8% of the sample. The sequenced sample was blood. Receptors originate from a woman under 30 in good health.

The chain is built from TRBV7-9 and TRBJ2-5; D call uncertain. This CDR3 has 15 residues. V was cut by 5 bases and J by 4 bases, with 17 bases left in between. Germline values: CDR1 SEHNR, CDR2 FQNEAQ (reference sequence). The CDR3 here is CASSPFGAGGETQYF. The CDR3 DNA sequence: TGTGCCAGCAGCCCCTTCGGAGCTGGCGGAGAGACCCAGTACTTC. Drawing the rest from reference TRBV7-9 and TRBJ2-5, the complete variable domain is DTGVSQNPRHKITKRGQNVTFRCDPISEHNRLYWYRQTLGQGPEFLTYFQNEAQLEKSRLLSDRFSAERPKGSFSTLEIQRTEQGDSAMYLCASSPFGAGGETQYFGPGTRLLVL.

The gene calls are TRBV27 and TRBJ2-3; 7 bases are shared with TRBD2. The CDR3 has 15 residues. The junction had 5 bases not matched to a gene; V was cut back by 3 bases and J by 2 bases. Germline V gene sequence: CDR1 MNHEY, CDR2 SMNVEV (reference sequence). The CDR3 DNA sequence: TGTGCCAGCAGTTTCGCTAGCGGCTACACAGATACGCAGTATTTT. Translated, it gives CASSFASGYTDTQYF.

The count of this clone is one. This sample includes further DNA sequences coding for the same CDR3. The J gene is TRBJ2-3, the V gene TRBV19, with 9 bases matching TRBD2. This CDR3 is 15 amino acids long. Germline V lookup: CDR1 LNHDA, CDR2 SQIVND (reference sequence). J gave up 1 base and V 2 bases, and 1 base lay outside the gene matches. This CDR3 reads CASSILAGGTDTQYF. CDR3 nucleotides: TGTGCCAGTAGTATATTAGCGGGGGGCACAGATACGCAGTATTTT.

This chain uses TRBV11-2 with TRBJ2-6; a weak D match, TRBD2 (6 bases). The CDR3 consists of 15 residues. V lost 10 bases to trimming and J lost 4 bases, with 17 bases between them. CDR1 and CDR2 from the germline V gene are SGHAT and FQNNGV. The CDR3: CATRGSRRGANVLTF. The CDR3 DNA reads TGTGCCACCCGGGGGTCCCGGAGGGGGGCCAACGTCCTGACTTTC. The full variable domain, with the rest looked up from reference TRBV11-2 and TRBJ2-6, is EAGVAQSPRYKIIEKRQSVAFWCNPISGHATLYWYQQILGQGPKLLIQFQNNGVVDDSQLPKDRFSAERLKGVDSTLKIQPAKLEDSAVYLCATRGSRRGANVLTFGAGSRLTVL.

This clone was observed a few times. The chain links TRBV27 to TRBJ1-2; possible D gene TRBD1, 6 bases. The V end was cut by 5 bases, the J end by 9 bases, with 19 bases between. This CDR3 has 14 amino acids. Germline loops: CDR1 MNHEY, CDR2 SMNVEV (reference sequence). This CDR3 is CASSALSDSIRYTF. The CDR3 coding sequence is TGTGCCAGCAGTGCCCTGTCGGACAGTATCCGCTACACCTTC.

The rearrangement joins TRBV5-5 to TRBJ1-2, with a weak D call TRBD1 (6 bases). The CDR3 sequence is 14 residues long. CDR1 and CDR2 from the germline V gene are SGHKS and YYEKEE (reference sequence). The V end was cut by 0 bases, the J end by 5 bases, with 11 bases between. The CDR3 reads CASSLDVQGYGYTF. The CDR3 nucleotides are TGTGCCAGCAGCTTGGACGTACAGGGTTATGGCTACACCTTC.

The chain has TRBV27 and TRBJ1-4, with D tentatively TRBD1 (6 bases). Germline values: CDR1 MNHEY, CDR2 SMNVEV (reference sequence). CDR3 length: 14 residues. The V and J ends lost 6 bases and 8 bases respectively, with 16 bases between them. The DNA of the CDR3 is TGTGCCAGCAGCCCAGGGGCCCTTGGGGAAAAACTGTTTTTT. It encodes CASSPGALGEKLFF.

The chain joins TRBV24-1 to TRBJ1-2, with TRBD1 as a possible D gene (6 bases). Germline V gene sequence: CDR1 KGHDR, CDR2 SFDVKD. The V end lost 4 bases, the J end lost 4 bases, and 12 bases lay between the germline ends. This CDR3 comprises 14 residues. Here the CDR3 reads CATSERGRGYGYTF. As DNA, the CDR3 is TGTGCCACCAGTGAAAGGGGCAGGGGCTATGGCTACACCTTC.

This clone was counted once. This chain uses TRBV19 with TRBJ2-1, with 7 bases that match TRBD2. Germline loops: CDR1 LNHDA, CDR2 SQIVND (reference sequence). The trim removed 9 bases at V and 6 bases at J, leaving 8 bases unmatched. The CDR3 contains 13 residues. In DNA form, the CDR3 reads TGTGCCAGCGCCCCCTTAGCGGGCAATGAGCAGTTCTTC. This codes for CASAPLAGNEQFF.

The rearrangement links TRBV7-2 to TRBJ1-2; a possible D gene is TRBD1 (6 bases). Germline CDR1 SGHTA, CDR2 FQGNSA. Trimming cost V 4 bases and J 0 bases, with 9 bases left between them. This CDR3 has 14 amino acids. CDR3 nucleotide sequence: TGTGCCAGCAGCTCGCAGGGGACTAACTATGGCTACACCTTC. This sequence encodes CASSSQGTNYGYTF.

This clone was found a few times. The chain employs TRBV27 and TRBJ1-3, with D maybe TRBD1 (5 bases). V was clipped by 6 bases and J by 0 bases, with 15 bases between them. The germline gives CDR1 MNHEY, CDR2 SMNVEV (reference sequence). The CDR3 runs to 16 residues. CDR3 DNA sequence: TGTGCCAGCAGGTTCTATTGGCAGGGCTCTGGAAACACCATATATTTT. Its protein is CASRFYWQGSGNTIYF.

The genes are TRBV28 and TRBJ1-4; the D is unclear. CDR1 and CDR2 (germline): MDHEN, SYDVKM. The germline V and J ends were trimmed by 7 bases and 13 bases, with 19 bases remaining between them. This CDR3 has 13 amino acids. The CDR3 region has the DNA TGTGCCAGCACCTCGGGGTGGATCCCGGGACTGTTTTTT. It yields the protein CASTSGWIPGLFF.